One sample yielded the 24 T cell receptor beta chains listed below, sequenced in a study of T cell changes during pregnancy in multiple sclerosis. Sequencing used immunoSEQ multiplex PCR; TCRdb keeps in-frame clones, though not all of them. The data show almost 25,000 clones, with 88% seen just once and around 0.74% held by the top ten. This specimen consisted of CD4+ T cells from peripheral blood mononuclear cells, obtained in the first trimester of pregnancy. These receptors came from a female donor in good health, enrolled as a control in a pregnancy study.

The genes are TRBV7-9 and TRBJ1-2; 7 nucleotides align to TRBD1. V lost 5 bases to trimming and J lost 3 bases; unmatched junction nucleotides: 6. The CDR3 has 14 amino acids. Per the germline V gene, CDR1 is SEHNR and CDR2 is FQNEAQ (reference sequence). Here the CDR3 reads CASSLTGDYYGYTF. In DNA form, the CDR3 reads TGTGCCAGCAGCCTAACAGGGGATTACTATGGCTACACCTTC.

The chain links TRBV5-1 to TRBJ2-5, with a possible D match to TRBD1 (6 bases). The CDR3 spans 16 residues. Germline loops: CDR1 SGHRS, CDR2 YFSETQ. Trimming cost V 2 bases and J 6 bases, with 20 bases left between them. The CDR3 here is CASSFMKPQGLKTQYF. The CDR3 DNA reads TGCGCCAGCAGCTTCATGAAACCCCAGGGGCTCAAGACCCAGTACTTC. Looking up the rest from reference TRBV5-1 and TRBJ2-5 gives the full variable domain: KAGVTQTPRYLIKTRGQQVTLSCSPISGHRSVSWYQQTPGQGLQFLFEYFSETQRNKGNFPGRFSGRQFSNSRSEMNVSTLELGDSALYLCASSFMKPQGLKTQYFGPGTRLLVL.

V and J are TRBV30 and TRBJ1-4, with 9 bases lining up with TRBD1. With V trimmed by 2 bases and J by 4 bases, 2 bases remained unmatched. The CDR3 has 14 amino acids. The germline CDR1 and CDR2 sequences are GTSNPN and SVGIG (reference sequence). For the CDR3, the DNA is TGTGCCTGGAGTTCGGGACAGGGTAATGAAAAACTGTTTTTT. Protein product: CAWSSGQGNEKLFF.

This chain links TRBV5-4 with TRBJ2-7, with 12 nucleotides matching TRBD2. This CDR3 spans 16 amino acids. Losses at the gene ends were 0 bases for V and 3 bases for J; bases not matched to a gene: 4. Germline V lookup: CDR1 SGHNT, CDR2 YYREEE (reference sequence). The CDR3 spells CASSLGQLAGGYEQYF. Written as DNA, the CDR3 is TGTGCCAGCAGCTTGGGACAACTAGCGGGGGGCTACGAGCAGTACTTC. Together with reference TRBV5-4 and TRBJ2-7, the CDR3 gives the full variable domain: ETGVTQSPTHLIKTRGQQVTLRCSSQSGHNTVSWYQQALGQGPQFIFQYYREEENGRGNFPPRFSGLQFPNYSSELNVNALELDDSALYLCASSLGQLAGGYEQYFGPGTRLTVT.

The chain carries TRBV4-1 and TRBJ2-3; TRBD2 agrees at 12 bases. The V gene's germline CDR1 is MGHRA and CDR2 YSYEKL. V lost 3 bases and J lost 2; bases outside the gene matches: 6. The CDR3 is 17 residues long. CDR3 nucleotides: TGCGCCAGCAGCCAGACAGGACTAGCGGGGAACACAGATACGCAGTATTTT. It specifies CASSQTGLAGNTDTQYF.

CDR3: CAIRTGKETQYF. The CDR3 DNA sequence: TGTGCCATTCGGACAGGCAAAGAGACCCAGTACTTC. The V gene is TRBV2, the J gene TRBJ2-5; 7 positions agree with TRBD1. CDR1 is SNHLY and CDR2 is FYNNEI in the germline V gene. The J segment lost 3 bases and the V segment lost 10 bases, leaving 5 bases of the junction unmatched. This CDR3 is built from 12 residues.

The chain couples TRBV15 to TRBJ2-5; TRBD1 might be the D (5 bases). Near its end, the DNA agrees better with TRBJ2-7, so the J call may be wrong. CDR3 length equals 12 residues. Germline CDR1 is LNHNV and CDR2 is YYDKDF (reference sequence). The DNA for the CDR3 is TGTGCCACCAGCAGGAACAGGTACGAGCAGTACTTC. Protein: CATSRNRYEQYF.

The table lists this clone with a count of one. CDR3: CATSSLKGPQETQYF. CDR3 nucleotide sequence: TGTGCCACCAGCAGTTTGAAGGGGCCCCAAGAGACCCAGTACTTC. The rearrangement links TRBV15 to TRBJ2-5; possible D gene TRBD1, 5 bases. V lost 3 bases and J lost 1, with 12 bases in between. The V gene's germline CDR1 is LNHNV and CDR2 YYDKDF (reference sequence). CDR3 length: 15 amino acids.

The rearrangement joins TRBV18 to TRBJ1-2; TRBD1 matches at 8 bases. The CDR3 has 15 residues. Germline-derived CDR1 and CDR2 are KGHSH and LQKENI. V dropped 4 bases and J dropped 5; count of bases not matched to a gene: 9. Here the CDR3 reads CASSQIQGVEYGYTF. In nucleotides, the CDR3 is TGTGCCAGCTCACAAATACAGGGGGTCGAATATGGCTACACCTTC.

The V and J genes are TRBV5-4 and TRBJ2-7, with 9 bases fitting TRBD2. J gave up 9 bases and V 6 bases, and 13 bases lay outside the gene matches. This CDR3 contains 14 residues. Germline CDR1 and CDR2: SGHNT and YYREEE (reference sequence). In DNA form, the CDR3 reads TGTGCCAGCACCCAAGCGGGGGGTGCTCTAAGGCAGTACTTC. This translates into CASTQAGGALRQYF.

The V call is TRBV7-2, the J call TRBJ2-2; 7 bases match TRBD2. Germline V gives CDR1 SGHTA, CDR2 FQGNSA. This CDR3 is 13 amino acids long. V dropped 10 bases and J dropped 4; count of bases not matched to a gene: 6. The CDR3 here is CATTSVVTGELFF. For the CDR3, the DNA is TGTGCCACCACTAGCGTCGTCACCGGGGAGCTGTTTTTT.

The chain has TRBV5-1 and TRBJ1-1, with 10 bases lining up with TRBD1. V was pared by 3 bases and J by 5 bases, with 4 bases of the junction left unmatched. The CDR3 runs to 14 residues. Germline V gene sequence: CDR1 SGHRS, CDR2 YFSETQ. The CDR3 loop reads CASSYGQGGTEAFF. In nucleotides, the CDR3 is TGCGCCAGCAGCTACGGACAGGGGGGGACTGAAGCTTTCTTT.

The chain combines TRBV6-1 with TRBJ1-3, with D perhaps TRBD1 (6 bases). The ends were cut back, 8 bases at V and 2 bases at J, with 10 bases in the middle. Germline lookup yields CDR1 MNHNS and CDR2 SASEGT. CDR3 length: 13 residues. CDR3 nucleotides: TGTGCCAGCTCTGACAGGCCTGGAAACACCATATATTTT. Its translation: CASSDRPGNTIYF.

The J gene is TRBJ1-2, the V gene TRBV29-1; D possibly corresponds to TRBD1 (6 bases). Trimming took off 5 bases at V and 2 bases at J, with 12 bases between the two ends. This CDR3 contains 13 residues. Germline V CDR1 and CDR2: SQVTM, ANQGSEA. CDR3 amino acids: CSVSRGLNYGYTF. DNA of the CDR3: TGCAGCGTTTCCAGGGGATTAAACTATGGCTACACCTTC.

V usage is TRBV28 and J usage is TRBJ2-5, with D possibly being TRBD2 (6 bases). V lost 7 bases, J lost 10 bases, and 25 bases lay in between. In germline, CDR1 is MDHEN, CDR2 SYDVKM. This CDR3 is built from 15 residues. The CDR3 is CASNRRGLDHWGQYF. The CDR3 region has the DNA TGTGCCAGCAATAGGCGGGGCCTGGACCATTGGGGCCAGTACTTC.

The chain employs TRBV5-1 and TRBJ1-1; a weak D match, TRBD1 (5 bases). CDR1 and CDR2 (germline): SGHRS, YFSETQ. Trimming left V 0 bases short and J 4 bases short, with 16 bases between. The CDR3 is made up of 16 amino acids. The CDR3: CASSLGRGIQFTEAFF. The CDR3 DNA follows: TGCGCCAGCAGCTTGGGTAGGGGAATACAGTTCACTGAAGCTTTCTTT.

This CDR3 reads CASSRPAVNTGELFF. The DNA of the CDR3 is TGTGCCAGCAGCCGCCCGGCGGTGAACACCGGGGAGCTGTTTTTT. This chain joins TRBV5-4 and TRBJ2-2; no clear D gene. The CDR3 sequence is 15 residues long. V was shortened by 4 bases and J by 1 base, with 11 bases between the two germline ends. Germline assignment: CDR1 SGHNT and CDR2 YYREEE (reference sequence).

The CDR3, as DNA: TGCGCCAGCAGCGCGGACGCCGGACACTACGAGCAGTACTTC. It encodes CASSADAGHYEQYF. This rearrangement joins TRBV5-1 to TRBJ2-7; D is perhaps TRBD1 (5 bases). This CDR3 is 14 amino acids long. The V and J ends lost 4 bases and 3 bases respectively, with 14 bases between them. Germline V gives CDR1 SGHRS, CDR2 YFSETQ.

The CDR3 coding sequence is TGTGCCAGCAGTTTCCCCCTTTTTCAACCAGGGCCGTATGGCTACACCTTC. It yields the protein CASSFPLFQPGPYGYTF. This chain joins TRBV28 and TRBJ1-2; the D gene is possibly TRBD1 (5 bases). Germline-derived CDR1 and CDR2 are MDHEN and SYDVKM. This CDR3 has 17 residues. V was shortened by 3 bases and J by 5 bases, with 22 bases between the two germline ends.

The V gene is TRBV19, the J gene TRBJ2-4; no definite D call. With 4 bases removed from V and 7 bases from J, the gap between germline ends came to 14 bases. The CDR3 extends over 14 amino acids. Germline loops: CDR1 LNHDA, CDR2 SQIVND (reference sequence). In DNA, the CDR3 is TGTGCCAGTAGTAGCACCCTAATGGAGAACATTCAGTACTTC. This encodes CASSSTLMENIQYF.

V is TRBV7-9 and J is TRBJ1-1; 7 bases match TRBD1. The V gene's germline CDR1 is SEHNR and CDR2 FQNEAQ (reference sequence). The CDR3 is 14 residues long. V was pared by 5 bases and J by 9 bases, with 12 bases of the junction left unmatched. The CDR3 DNA sequence: TGTGCCAGCAGCGCTTCTTCGGGACAGACTAAAGCTTTCTTT. Amino acids: CASSASSGQTKAFF.

This chain connects TRBV9 to TRBJ2-7; TRBD2 aligns across 11 bases. The CDR3 length is 15 residues. CDR1 is SGDLS, CDR2 YYNGEE, per germline. The V segment lost 0 bases and the J segment 6 bases; nucleotides outside the gene matches: 5. The CDR3: CASSVATSGEGEQYF. The CDR3 DNA is TGTGCCAGCAGCGTAGCGACTAGCGGGGAGGGCGAGCAGTACTTC.

The rearrangement links TRBV20-1 to TRBJ2-7; no definite D call. The CDR3 runs to 11 residues. Trimming took off 2 bases at V and 3 bases at J, with 5 bases between the two ends. CDR1 and CDR2 from the germline V gene are DFQATT and SNEGSKA (reference sequence). The CDR3 here is CSARNIYEQYF. DNA of the CDR3: TGCAGTGCTAGAAATATCTACGAGCAGTACTTC.

The V gene is TRBV19, the J gene TRBJ2-2; the D is unclear. Deletions cut 6 bases from V and 6 bases from J, with 14 bases between. This CDR3 is 14 amino acids long. Germline V gives CDR1 LNHDA, CDR2 SQIVND (reference sequence). CDR3 nucleotides: TGTGCCAGTAGCGAGTCCCCTCGGGCCGGGGAGCTGTTTTTT. It encodes CASSESPRAGELFF.